This T cell receptor (beta chain) derives from a study of chemoradiotherapy in HPV16-positive cancers. Background on the study: A couple of HPV16-positive patients' cells yielded candidate HPV-specific clones and common motifs.

Only in-frame clones appear in the TCRdb table, and some are missing; sequencing was by immunoSEQ multiplex PCR. The data show 30,000 to 40,000 clones, about 77% seen once. Looked up from germline, CDR1 is SNHLY and CDR2 is FYNNEI. V lost 7 bases, J lost 1 base, and 17 bases lay in between. The CDR3 runs 16 residues. The sequence derives from a human donor with HPV-associated anogenital cancer. The rearrangement links TRBV2 to TRBJ1-3; D uncertain. The material sequenced was blood, taken from a patient who underwent chemoradiotherapy. In DNA form, the CDR3 reads TGTGCCAGCACCCCTGGCGCTCGCGTATCTGGAAACACCATATATTTT. Amino acids: CASTPGARVSGNTIYF.